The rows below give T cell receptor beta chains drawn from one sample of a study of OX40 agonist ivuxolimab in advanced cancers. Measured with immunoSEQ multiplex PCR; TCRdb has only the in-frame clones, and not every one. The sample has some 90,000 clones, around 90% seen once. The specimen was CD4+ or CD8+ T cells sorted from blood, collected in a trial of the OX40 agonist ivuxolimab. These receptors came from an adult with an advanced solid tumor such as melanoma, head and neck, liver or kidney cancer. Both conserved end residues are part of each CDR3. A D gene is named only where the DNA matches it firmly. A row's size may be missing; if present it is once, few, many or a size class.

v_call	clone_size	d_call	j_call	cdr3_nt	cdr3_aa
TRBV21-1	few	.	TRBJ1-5	TGTGCCAGCAGCAAAGAAAGGGCACGCAATCAGCCCCAGCATTTT	CASSKERARNQPQHF
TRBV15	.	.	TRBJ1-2	TGTGCCACCAGCAGAGATCTCCCAGGGGGCTACACCTTC	CATSRDLPGGYTF
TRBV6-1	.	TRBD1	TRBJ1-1	TGTGCCAGCAGTATACAGGGGGCTGTGAACACTGAAGCTTTCTTT	CASSIQGAVNTEAFF
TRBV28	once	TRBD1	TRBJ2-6	TGTGCCAGCAGTTCGTTTGCAGGGGGCGACTCTGGGGCCAACGTCCTGACTTTC	CASSSFAGGDSGANVLTF
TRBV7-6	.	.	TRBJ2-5	TGTGCCAGCGGTGTCGCTTACCAAGAGACCCAGTACTTC	CASGVAYQETQYF
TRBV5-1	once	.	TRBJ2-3	TGCGCCAGCAGCTTGGTTGGCAGGGTTAGCACAGATACGCAGTATTTT	CASSLVGRVSTDTQYF
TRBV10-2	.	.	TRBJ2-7	TGCGCCAGCAGTGAGGGGTCCAGCTACGAGCAGTACTTC	CASSEGSSYEQYF
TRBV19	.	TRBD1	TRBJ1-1	TGTGCCACACAGGGGGCCACTGAAGCTTTCTTT	CATQGATEAFF
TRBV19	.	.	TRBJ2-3	TGTGCCAGTTCCGAGGGTGGCAGCCTTACGGGTACGCAGTATTTT	CASSEGGSLTGTQYF
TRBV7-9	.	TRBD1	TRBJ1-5	TGTGCCAGCAGCTTGGGGACAGGGGGATATCGCAATCAGCCCCAGCATTTT	CASSLGTGGYRNQPQHF
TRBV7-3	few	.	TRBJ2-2	TGTGCCAGCAGCTTTGGGACTTCCACCGGGGAGCTGTTTTTT	CASSFGTSTGELFF
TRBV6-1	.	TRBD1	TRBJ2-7	TGTGCCAGCAGTGTAAACTCTTGGGACAGCTCCTACGAGCAGTACTTC	CASSVNSWDSSYEQYF
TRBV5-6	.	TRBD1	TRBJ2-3	TGTGCCAGCAGCTTGGAAGGACAGGGAATTTTTTGGGCAGATACGCAGTATTTT	CASSLEGQGIFWADTQYF
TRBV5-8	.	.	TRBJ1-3	TGTGCCAGCAGCTTATGGGCCCCCTCTGGAAACACCATATATTTT	CASSLWAPSGNTIYF
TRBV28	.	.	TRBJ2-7	TGTGCCAGCATGGAGGCGCCATCCTACGAGCAGTACTTC	CASMEAPSYEQYF
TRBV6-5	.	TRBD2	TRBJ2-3	TGTGCCAGCAGTTACGGCGGGGGAAGCACAGATACGCAGTATTTT	CASSYGGGSTDTQYF
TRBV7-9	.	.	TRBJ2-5	TGTGCCAGCAGCTTAAGGGGCGTAGAGACCCAGTACTTC	CASSLRGVETQYF
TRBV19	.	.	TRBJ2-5	TGTGCCAGTTCCTTGGGGCTACAAGAGACCCAGTACTTC	CASSLGLQETQYF
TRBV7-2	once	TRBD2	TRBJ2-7	TGTGCCAGCAGCCCGGGACTAGCGGGAGGGGACGAGCAGTACTTC	CASSPGLAGGDEQYF
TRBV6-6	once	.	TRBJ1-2	TGTGCCAGCAGACCTCAGGGGCACCAAACCTCCTATGGCTACACCTTC	CASRPQGHQTSYGYTF
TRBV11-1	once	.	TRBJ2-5	TGTGCCAGCAGCTTACACACTTCCGAGACCCAGTACTTC	CASSLHTSETQYF
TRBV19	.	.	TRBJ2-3	TGTGCCAGTAGTGCCAATTCGGGCCCAGGCACAGATACGCAGTATTTT	CASSANSGPGTDTQYF
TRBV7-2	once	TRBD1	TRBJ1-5	TGTGCCAGCAGCTTAGGGGTCCCTGGACAGGGTAGCAATCAGCCCCAGCATTTT	CASSLGVPGQGSNQPQHF
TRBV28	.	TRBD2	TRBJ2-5	TGTGCCAGCAGTTTACAGCTAGCGGGTGGACAAGAGACCCAGTACTTC	CASSLQLAGGQETQYF
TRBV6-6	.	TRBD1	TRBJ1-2	TGTGCCAGCAGGAACAGGGGAAGTCTCCTCTTC	CASRNRGSLLF
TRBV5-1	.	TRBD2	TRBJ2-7	TGCGCCAGCAGCTTGGGACTAGCGGAGGGAGGCTACGAGCAGTACTTC	CASSLGLAEGGYEQYF
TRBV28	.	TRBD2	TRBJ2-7	TGTGCCAGTGGAACGGGACTAGCGGGGTACGAGCAGTACTTC	CASGTGLAGYEQYF
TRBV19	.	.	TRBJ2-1	TGTGCCAGTAGTATAGATTGGAGGAATGAGCAGTTCTTC	CASSIDWRNEQFF
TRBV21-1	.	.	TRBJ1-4	TGTGCCAGCAGCAACAGGGGGACTAATGAAAAACTGTTTTTT	CASSNRGTNEKLFF
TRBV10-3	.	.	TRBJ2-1	TGTGCCATCAAAGACTACAATGAGCAGTTCTTC	CAIKDYNEQFF
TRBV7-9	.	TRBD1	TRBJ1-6	TGTGCCAGCAGCATCGGACAGGTTAATTCACCCCTCCACTTT	CASSIGQVNSPLHF
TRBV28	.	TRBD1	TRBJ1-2	TGTGCCAGCAGTTCCACCGGGACAGCAATCTATGGCTACACCTTC	CASSSTGTAIYGYTF
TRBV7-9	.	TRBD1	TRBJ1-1	TGTGCCAGCAGCAAACAGGGGTACACTGAAGCTTTCTTT	CASSKQGYTEAFF
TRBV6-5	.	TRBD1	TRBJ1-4	TGTGCCAGCAGCCGGGACAGGGGTAATGAAAAACTGTTTTTT	CASSRDRGNEKLFF
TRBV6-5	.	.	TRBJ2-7	TGTGCCAGCAGTTACCAGGGCCCTGGGATGTACGAGCAGTACTTC	CASSYQGPGMYEQYF
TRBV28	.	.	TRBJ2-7	TGTGCCAGCAGTGACCCATTCTACGAGCAGTACTTC	CASSDPFYEQYF
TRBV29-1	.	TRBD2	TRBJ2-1	TGCAGCGTTGGATTTAGTAGCGGGGGTAACAATGAGCAGTTCTTC	CSVGFSSGGNNEQFF
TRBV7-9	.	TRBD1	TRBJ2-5	TGTGCCAGCAGCCGGACAGGGGGCGCGGGGACCCAGTACTTC	CASSRTGGAGTQYF
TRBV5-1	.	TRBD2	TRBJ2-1	TGCGCCAGCACCCTACTAGCGGGAGACGGTGAGCAGTTCTTC	CASTLLAGDGEQFF
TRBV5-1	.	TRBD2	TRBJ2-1	TGCGCCAGCAGCTCTGGGACTAGCGGGAGGGCCTCGTTCTTC	CASSSGTSGRASFF